This TCR beta chain stems from a study of CD8 T cells in Susac syndrome (dated by TCRdb to 2018 to 2020). Regarding the complete study: Of the Susac syndrome patients who were sequenced, roughly 6 had clinically active disease and eight were in clinical remission. Repertoire sequencing was used to test whether CD8+ T cell activation and differentiation in Susac syndrome was antigen driven. At blood withdrawal, Susac syndrome patients were either therapy-naive, taking corticosteroids (in some cases with IVIg as well), or taking IVIg alone.

V was cut back by 3 bases and J by 10 bases, leaving a gap of 9 bases between them. From cysteine to phenylalanine, the CDR3 is 12 amino acids long. Only CDR3 DNA remains: 36 bases, in frame from the first base. Based on the germline V gene (reference sequence), the CDR1 and CDR2 sequences are LNHNV and YYDKDF. RNA was extracted using the RNeasy kit, and about 0.45 to 1 ug of the RNA was reverse transcribed with random hexamers. The immunoSEQ multiplex PCR assay, covering 54 Vbeta and 13 Jbeta segments, was used to amplify TCR beta CDR3 regions. To correct PCR amplification bias, a synthetic template baseline was used for both primer optimization and computational correction. In the authors' own workflow: Only productive sequences were kept, with reads annotated to V, D and J genes according to IMGT and analyzed in immunoSEQ Analyzer. To calculate clonality, Shannon entropy was normalized by log2 of the number of productive unique sequences and then subtracted from one. Public and private clones were assessed among the 100 most prevalent clones of each patient and control. Susac-specific clones were defined as absent from healthy and MS cohorts, over a thousand published viral clones and other ImmuneACCESS disease sequences. TCRdb ran its own pipeline on the public reads, namely fastp trimming at Q25 and MiXCR clone calling, and kept in-frame beta chains. Each CDR3 protein gets just one entry, which takes the most common genes and DNA from the rows behind it. The V and J calls reflect TCRdb's pipeline rather than the authors' work. This sample has about 190,000 distinct CDR3 sequences in its table, and roughly 95% of those were observed once. 0.09% to 0.1% of the sample is held by the ten biggest clonotypes.

Peripheral blood CD8+ and CD4+ T cells from healthy donors, Susac syndrome patients and multiple sclerosis patients were profiled using high-throughput TCR beta sequencing. The Susac syndrome patients fulfilled recently defined diagnostic criteria for definite or probable disease. Bulk CD8+ and CD4+ T cells were purified magnetically by negative isolation, whereas CD8+ TEMRA cells were enriched by FACS. Blood was collected in EDTA tubes and processed within 24 hours, with PBMCs isolated through density gradient centrifugation. PBMCs destined for TCR sequencing were cryopreserved in liquid nitrogen and later thawed in a 37 °C water bath. The sorted or isolated CD4+, CD8+ and CD8+ TEMRA cells had a purity of 90% or higher. Study-wide findings and limitations: The study acknowledged that relatively few individuals were included in the TCR sequencing and HLA analysis. In the CD4+ T cell repertoire of Susac syndrome patients, clonal expansion was not detected.

A word on this clonotype: Its antigen is still unknown. Per-nucleotide qualities are absent, and no much larger clonotype sits a single base away.

The sequencing input was CD4+ T cells from PBMCs. The source is a human donor with Susac syndrome. This chain joins TRBV15 to TRBJ1-4; the D gene cannot be resolved reliably. The CDR3 loop reads CATSRGPGKLFF. Here is the DNA: TGTGCCACCAGCAGGGGCCCTGGAAAACTGTTTTTT.